This paragraph covers one T cell receptor beta chain sequence. These data belong to a study of blood T cell repertoires in COVID-19. Germline V gene lookup returns CDR1 SGDLS and CDR2 YYNGEE. Trimming pared 5 bases from V and 4 bases from J, leaving 16 bases between. The CDR3 loop spans 16 amino acids. Authors' analysis steps: Amplification with reference gene primers provided the estimates of nucleated cell counts. Profiled with immunoSEQ multiplex PCR; TCRdb holds only in-frame clones, not every one. The D gene and trimming were derived from the DNA, and the V and J assignments and clone size from that table. The sample has under 350,000 clones, 65% to 90% seen once; the top ten hold around 4.2%. Recruits, aged about 18 to 95 years, lived in 25 or so US areas.

The chain recombines TRBV9 with TRBJ2-6, with a possible D match to TRBD1 (6 bases). The TCR sequence derives from a middle-aged woman with acute COVID-19. Sequencing input: PBMCs or T cells enriched from blood (not recorded which). The CDR3 is CASRGITGNGANVLTF. Written as DNA, the CDR3 is TGTGCCAGCAGGGGAATCACAGGGAACGGGGCCAACGTCCTGACTTTC. The entire variable domain, with the rest obtained from reference TRBV9 and TRBJ2-6, is as follows: DSGVTQTPKHLITATGQRVTLRCSPRSGDLSVYWYQQSLDQGLQFLIQYYNGEERAKGNILERFSAQQFPDLHSELNLSSLELGDSALYFCASRGITGNGANVLTFGAGSRLTVL.